What follows are 21 T cell receptor beta chains derived from one specimen sequenced in a study of chemoradiotherapy in HPV16-positive cancers. TCRdb's table, derived via immunoSEQ multiplex PCR, lists solely in-frame clones and lacks some. The table shows tens of thousands of clones, with 90% to 95% occurring only once. This specimen was blood, taken from a patient who underwent chemoradiotherapy. These receptors were taken from a human donor with HPV-associated anogenital cancer.

The gene calls are TRBV6-1 and TRBJ1-4, with D possibly TRBD1 on 5 matching bases. The germline V and J ends were trimmed by 0 bases and 0 bases, with 8 bases remaining between them. Germline V gene data show CDR1 as MNHNS and CDR2 as SASEGT. The CDR3 totals 16 residues. The CDR3 protein is CASSEAQGATNEKLFF. The CDR3 DNA reads TGTGCCAGCAGTGAAGCTCAGGGTGCAACTAATGAAAAACTGTTTTTT.

As DNA, the CDR3 is TGTGCCAGCAGTTACTCGGTGGATCAGCCCCAGCATTTT. Protein: CASSYSVDQPQHF. The chain employs TRBV6-5 and TRBJ1-5; D is undetermined. Trimming took 0 bases from V and 5 from J, leaving 5 bases between them. This CDR3 contains 13 residues. Germline CDR1 is MNHEY and CDR2 is SVGAGI.

The chain recombines TRBV7-9 with TRBJ2-6, with D tentatively TRBD2 (5 bases). CDR1 and CDR2 (germline): SEHNR, FQNEAQ (reference sequence). The CDR3 runs to 15 residues. For the CDR3, the DNA is TGTGGCGTCGGCGGGCCTGGCTCTGGGGCCAACGTCCTGACTTTC. This gives the protein CGVGGPGSGANVLTF.

V is TRBV2 and J is TRBJ1-4; D gene uncertain. CDR1 is SNHLY and CDR2 is FYNNEI in the germline V gene. V was cut by 6 bases and J by 0 bases, with 11 bases left in between. CDR3 length: 15 amino acids. CDR3 region: CASRGGGSTNEKLFF. The CDR3 DNA is TGTGCCAGCAGAGGAGGAGGATCAACTAATGAAAAACTGTTTTTT.

This clone was detected only once. The chain employs TRBV7-6 and TRBJ2-1; D perhaps matches TRBD2 (6 bases). The V end lost 1 base, the J end lost 4 bases, and 8 bases lay between the germline ends. CDR1 SGHVS and CDR2 FNYEAQ come from the germline V gene. This CDR3 region has 14 residues. The CDR3 nucleotides read TGTGCCAGCAGCTTAGGCGGGGATTACAATGAGCAGTTCTTC. Amino acid sequence: CASSLGGDYNEQFF.

The rearrangement uses TRBV9 and TRBJ2-3, with D perhaps TRBD2 (6 bases). This CDR3 has 16 residues. V was pared by 2 bases and J by 2 bases, with 15 bases between. Germline lookup yields CDR1 SGDLS and CDR2 YYNGEE. This chain's CDR3 is CASSVRGLDITDTQYF. In DNA form, the CDR3 reads TGTGCCAGCAGCGTGAGGGGACTTGACATCACAGATACGCAGTATTTT.

V gene TRBV5-1 combines with J gene TRBJ2-5; no reliable D call. Trimming removed 6 bases at V and 9 bases at J, with 12 bases between. CDR3 length: 11 amino acids. Germline lookup yields CDR1 SGHRS and CDR2 YFSETQ. CDR3 loop: CASKHNWAQYF. CDR3 nucleotides: TGCGCCAGCAAACACAATTGGGCCCAGTACTTC.

The gene calls are TRBV19 and TRBJ1-5, with D hard to call. Germline V gene data show CDR1 as LNHDA and CDR2 as SQIVND (reference sequence). This CDR3 contains 12 residues. CDR3 in DNA: TGTAAGCAGACTCCTAGCAATCAGCCCCAGCATTTT. Protein product: CKQTPSNQPQHF.

The V gene is TRBV10-3, the J gene TRBJ1-1; no clear D. The germline CDR1 and CDR2 sequences are ENHRY and SYGVKD. The CDR3 extends over 12 amino acids. The ends were cut back, 6 bases at V and 5 bases at J, with 10 bases in the middle. The CDR3 reads CAISGIRTEAFF. In DNA, the CDR3 is TGTGCCATCAGCGGTATTCGGACTGAAGCTTTCTTT.

The chain joins TRBV18 to TRBJ1-2; TRBD1 matches at 8 bases. Per germline, CDR1 KGHSH and CDR2 LQKENI. The junction had 2 bases not matched to a gene; V was cut back by 3 bases and J by 2 bases. There are 14 residues in the CDR3. In DNA form, the CDR3 reads TGTGCCAGCTCACCTGGACAGGGAAACTATGGCTACACCTTC. Translation gives CASSPGQGNYGYTF.

The rearrangement links TRBV15 to TRBJ1-2, with 9 bases matching TRBD1. The V and J ends lost 1 base and 4 bases, in that order; junction bases with no gene match: 7. In germline, CDR1 is LNHNV, CDR2 YYDKDF (reference sequence). The CDR3 extends over 16 amino acids. The CDR3 DNA reads TGTGCCACCAGCAGAGGTTCCGGACAGGGGAGCTATGGCTACACCTTC. This sequence encodes CATSRGSGQGSYGYTF. Looking up the rest from reference TRBV15 and TRBJ1-2 gives the full variable domain: DAMVIQNPRYQVTQFGKPVTLSCSQTLNHNVMYWYQQKSSQAPKLLFHYYDKDFNNEADTPDNFQSRRPNTSFCFLDIRSPGLGDTAMYLCATSRGSGQGSYGYTFGSGTRLTVV.

This chain links TRBV5-6 with TRBJ2-5; TRBD1 aligns across 7 bases. V lost 3 bases to trimming and J lost 13 bases; unmatched junction nucleotides: 9. Germline loops: CDR1 SGHDT, CDR2 YYEEEE. This CDR3 is built from 12 residues. CDR3 residues: CASSSQGPSRYF. Here the CDR3 DNA reads TGTGCCAGCAGCTCACAGGGGCCCTCGCGGTACTTC.

V and J are TRBV15 and TRBJ2-5, with 7 bases that match TRBD1. With 6 bases clipped from V and 0 bases from J, the junction kept 1 base outside the gene matches. This CDR3 comprises 13 residues. Germline CDR1 LNHNV, CDR2 YYDKDF (reference sequence). CDR3: CATSGTDQETQYF. CDR3 nucleotides: TGTGCCACCAGTGGGACAGACCAAGAGACCCAGTACTTC.

CDR3 in amino acids: CASSLQGPGGNTEAFF. In DNA, the CDR3 is TGTGCCAGCAGCTTGCAGGGTCCGGGAGGGAACACTGAAGCTTTCTTT. The chain couples TRBV5-5 to TRBJ1-1, with D maybe TRBD1 (5 bases). The CDR3 covers 16 residues. The V gene lost 1 base and the J gene lost 1 base, with 14 bases spanning the gap. Germline CDR1 reads SGHKS; CDR2 reads YYEKEE (reference sequence).

This chain's CDR3 is CASSSGTAVITDTQYF. As DNA, the CDR3 is TGCGCCAGCAGCTCCGGGACAGCGGTGATCACAGATACGCAGTATTTT. The chain has TRBV5-1 and TRBJ2-3, with 7 bases fitting TRBD1. The CDR3 covers 16 residues. The V segment lost 3 bases and the J segment 2 bases; nucleotides outside the gene matches: 9. Germline loops: CDR1 SGHRS, CDR2 YFSETQ.

The rearrangement joins TRBV5-8 to TRBJ1-1; TRBD1 matches 11 bases. The ends lost 9 bases at V and 12 bases at J; junction bases unmatched: 13. Germline V gives CDR1 SGHTS, CDR2 YDEGEE. CDR3 length: 13 amino acids. CDR3 nucleotides: TGTGCCACCTCCCCAGGGGACAGGGGGTTACCTTTCTTT. This encodes CATSPGDRGLPFF.

This clone was seen only once. This chain uses TRBV18 with TRBJ1-5; possibly TRBD1 for D (5 bases). Germline CDR1 and CDR2: KGHSH and LQKENI. V was clipped by 3 bases and J by 6 bases, with 18 bases between them. The CDR3 consists of 16 residues. CDR3 in amino acids: CASSPSLYLGGQPQHF. In nucleotides, the CDR3 is TGTGCCAGCTCACCGAGTTTATATCTGGGGGGTCAGCCCCAGCATTTT.

The genes are TRBV28 and TRBJ2-6; tentatively, D is TRBD1 (6 bases). Trimming took 3 bases from V and 0 from J, leaving 27 bases between them. This CDR3 contains 22 residues. Germline loops: CDR1 MDHEN, CDR2 SYDVKM. CDR3 nucleotide sequence: TGTGCCAGCAGTTTTAGGTTCCCCCTCGGGACACGTAAATTCTCTGGGGCCAACGTCCTGACTTTC. Amino acid sequence: CASSFRFPLGTRKFSGANVLTF.

This chain links TRBV18 with TRBJ2-7, with 7 bases aligning to TRBD1. The CDR3 has 14 amino acids. From germline, CDR1 is KGHSH and CDR2 LQKENI. Trimming at V came to 2 bases and at J to 2 bases, leaving 3 bases not matched to a gene. This CDR3 is CASSPGTEPYEQYF. The CDR3 DNA reads as TGTGCCAGCTCACCAGGGACAGAGCCCTACGAGCAGTACTTC.

This rearrangement joins TRBV28 to TRBJ2-1, with D possibly matching TRBD2 (5 bases). V dropped 5 bases and J dropped 0 bases, with 11 bases sitting between them. The CDR3 is 15 residues long. Germline lookup yields CDR1 MDHEN and CDR2 SYDVKM. The CDR3 sequence is CASSASGGSYNEQFF. The CDR3 bases are TGTGCCAGCAGTGCGAGCGGAGGCTCCTACAATGAGCAGTTCTTC.

The sample holds one count of this clone. The chain uses TRBV7-9 and TRBJ2-7; D unresolved. Trimming took off 2 bases at V and 4 bases at J, with 3 bases between the two ends. Looked up from germline, CDR1 is SEHNR and CDR2 is FQNEAQ (reference sequence). The length of the CDR3 is 11 residues. The CDR3 DNA reads TGTGCCAGCAGCTTAACATACGAGCAGTACTTC. Its translation: CASSLTYEQYF.